These 4 T cell receptor beta chains share one sample of origin, sequenced in a study of T cells in Graves' hyperthyroidism and ophthalmopathy. Using RNA transcripts as the source, TCR beta CDR3 regions were amplified. During a first-round RT-PCR of the TCR CDR3, the HTBI primer set was used. TCRdb recomputed calls from the multiplex PCR reads with MiXCR, one row per CDR3 protein. The profile shows about 640,000 distinct CDR3 sequences, 20% to 25% of them singletons. Sequencing was performed on blood. The source of these receptors is a young man with Graves' ophthalmopathy.

This clonotype was found a few times. The chain links TRBV6-1 to TRBJ2-1, with a tentative D call TRBD1 (6 bases). CDR3 length: 12 amino acids. Germline-derived CDR1 and CDR2 are MNHNS and SASEGT. The germline V and J ends were trimmed by 11 bases and 5 bases, with 13 bases remaining between them. For the CDR3, the DNA is TGTGCCGGCCGTGGGGACAACAATGAGCAGTTCTTC. The encoded protein is CAGRGDNNEQFF.

This clonotype was seen more than once but under ten times. The rearrangement links TRBV14 to TRBJ2-1; 10 bases agree with TRBD1. There are 20 residues in the CDR3. V lost 1 base to trimming and J lost 2 bases; unmatched junction nucleotides: 14. CDR1 and CDR2 from the germline V gene are SGHDN and FVKESK. The CDR3 DNA sequence: TGTGCCAGCAGCCAAGGACAGGGGGCGCTTTTACTGGAACCCTACAATGAGCAGTTCTTC. Its protein is CASSQGQGALLLEPYNEQFF.

The rearrangement uses TRBV19 and TRBJ2-1; D may be TRBD1 or TRBD2 (6 bases each). This CDR3 has 12 amino acids. Per the germline V gene, CDR1 is LNHDA and CDR2 is SQIVND (reference sequence). Trimming cost V 6 bases and J 9 bases, with 12 bases left between them. The DNA for the CDR3 is TGTGCCAGTAGCCCGGGGGCGAGTGAGCAGTTCTTC. It encodes CASSPGASEQFF.

The chain joins TRBV5-1 to TRBJ1-2; the D gene is possibly TRBD1 (5 bases). This CDR3 spans 13 amino acids. Germline V lookup: CDR1 SGHRS, CDR2 YFSETQ. V lost 4 bases, J lost 6 bases, and 13 bases lay in between. In DNA, the CDR3 is TGCGCCAGCAGCCCTTCCGGGGCGAATGGCTACACCTTC. This sequence encodes CASSPSGANGYTF.